The 19 T cell receptor beta chains given below trace back to one sample, sequenced in a study of blood T cells in healthy people across ages. Using a J-beta primer mix together with a sample-barcoded 5' primer, a second PCR was run for roughly 6 to 11 cycles. One entry per CDR3 protein, called by TCRdb with MiXCR from the 5' RACE reads. The repertoire has some 1,800,000 distinct CDR3 sequences, around 40% of them found once; the top ten carry 23%. Sequencing was carried out using blood. Receptors originate from a human donor in good health.

This chain joins TRBV6-6 and TRBJ2-3, with a possible D match to TRBD2 (6 bases). CDR1 and CDR2 (germline): MNHNY, SVGAGI (reference sequence). This CDR3 contains 14 residues. V was pared by 4 bases and J by 5 bases, with 13 bases between. CDR3 sequence reads: CASSWTNSGDTQYF. As DNA, the CDR3 is TGTGCCAGCAGTTGGACTAATTCTGGAGATACGCAGTATTTT.

This clonotype appeared a few times. The J gene is TRBJ2-4, the V gene TRBV12-3 or TRBV12-4; D remains ambiguous. The closer fit of TRBJ2-7 to the DNA end suggests the J call may be wrong. The CDR3 contains 14 residues. In DNA form, the CDR3 reads TGTGCCAGCAGCTCTGGCTGGGGTCTCCACGAGCAGTACTTC. Translation: CASSSGWGLHEQYF.

The chain combines TRBV5-1 with TRBJ2-6, with D perhaps TRBD1 (5 bases). The CDR3 runs 16 residues. Deletions cut 0 bases from V and 6 bases from J, with 13 bases between. The germline V gene has CDR1 SGHRS and CDR2 YFSETQ. The CDR3 sequence: CASSLAQGVVANVLTF. As DNA, the CDR3 is TGCGCCAGCAGCTTGGCGCAAGGGGTCGTGGCCAACGTCCTGACTTTC.

The chain links TRBV6-5 to TRBJ2-2; 8 bases are a match to TRBD2. V shed 5 bases, J shed 4 bases, and the junction held 3 bases outside the gene matches. The CDR3 covers 14 residues. Looked up from germline, CDR1 is MNHEY and CDR2 is SVGAGI. The CDR3 DNA is TGTGCCAGCAGTCCCGGGGGGGTCACCGGGGAGCTGTTTTTT. This sequence encodes CASSPGGVTGELFF.

The table lists this clonotype with a few counts. The rearrangement links TRBV24-1 to TRBJ2-4; D may be TRBD2 (5 bases). The tail of the sequence fits TRBJ2-7 better, so the J call may be wrong. CDR1 and CDR2 (germline): KGHDR, SFDVKD. The CDR3 has 15 amino acids. CDR3 coding DNA: TGTGCCACCAGTGGGGGTCGGGGTACGGGCTACGAGCAGTACTTC. Its protein is CATSGGRGTGYEQYF.

This chain links TRBV7-9 with TRBJ1-4, with D unresolved. Trimming removed 5 bases at V and 8 bases at J, with 12 bases between. The germline CDR1 and CDR2 sequences are SEHNR and FQNEAQ (reference sequence). CDR3 length equals 13 residues. The CDR3 is CASSRTEQEKLFF. The DNA for the CDR3 is TGTGCCAGCAGCCGAACTGAACAAGAAAAACTGTTTTTT.

This rearrangement joins TRBV12-2 to TRBJ1-2; no check of the table's D call, TRBD1, against the DNA was made. TRBV12-2 is a recognized pseudogene. This CDR3 comprises 15 residues. CDR3 coding DNA: TGTGCAAGTCGATTTACACAGGGGGCTCGCTATGGCTACACCTTC. As protein: CASRFTQGARYGYTF.

Details on this clonotype: The germline gene is not matched at one end of the junction; a read error may be the cause. The chain has TRBV12-3 or TRBV12-4 and TRBJ2-3, with TRBD2 as a possible D gene (5 bases). The CDR3 runs to 15 residues. The CDR3 spells CTSSSRGPSTDTQYF. Here the CDR3 DNA reads TGTACCAGCAGTTCTCGGGGTCCTAGCACAGATACGCAGTATTTT.

The J gene is TRBJ2-5, the V gene TRBV6-5; no firm D call. In germline, CDR1 is MNHEY, CDR2 SVGAGI. Trimming took off 0 bases at V and 3 bases at J, with 20 bases between the two ends. The CDR3 runs 18 residues. Written as DNA, the CDR3 is TGTGCCAGCAGTTACTCGCTCGCAGGCGGCGGTGGAAAAGAGACCCAGTACTTC. This sequence encodes CASSYSLAGGGGKETQYF.

The chain joins TRBV7-8 to TRBJ1-1, with 9 bases matching TRBD1. Germline CDR1 SGHVS, CDR2 FQNEAQ. This CDR3 has 14 amino acids. With 0 bases clipped from V and 9 bases from J, the junction kept 5 bases outside the gene matches. The CDR3 sequence: CASSLAVGTGKAFF. DNA for the CDR3: TGTGCCAGCAGCTTAGCTGTCGGGACAGGGAAAGCTTTCTTT.

The gene calls are TRBV6-5 and TRBJ2-4; D is possibly TRBD2 (5 bases). The better agreement between TRBJ2-7 and the DNA end casts doubt on the J call. CDR3 length equals 14 residues. Germline assignment: CDR1 MNHEY and CDR2 SVGAGI. In DNA, the CDR3 is TGTGCCAGCAGTTCCTCCGGGAACACCTGCGAGCAGTACTTC. It yields the protein CASSSSGNTCEQYF.

This clonotype has a count of ten or more. The rearrangement links TRBV3-1 to TRBJ2-7, with D uncertain. The CDR3 loop spans 14 amino acids. CDR1 LGHDT and CDR2 YNNKEL come from the germline V gene (reference sequence). Trimming removed 0 bases at V and 6 bases at J, with 12 bases between. The CDR3 DNA follows: TGTGCCAGCAGCCAAGATAGGGCGTCGGGCGAGCAGTACTTC. As protein: CASSQDRASGEQYF.

This clonotype was counted only a few times. The chain recombines TRBV7-2 with TRBJ2-5, with D hard to call. V dropped 0 bases and J dropped 4 bases, with 9 bases sitting between them. Germline values: CDR1 SGHTA, CDR2 FQGNSA. The CDR3 spans 14 residues. Here the CDR3 DNA reads TGTGCCAGCAGCTTAGCCGGACCTGGAGAGACCCAGTACTTC. This gives the protein CASSLAGPGETQYF. Variable domain in full (rest from reference TRBV7-2 and TRBJ2-5): GAGVSQSPSNKVTEKGKDVELRCDPISGHTALYWYRQSLGQGLEFLIYFQGNSAPDKSGLPSDRFSAERTGGSVSTLTIQRTQQEDSAVYLCASSLAGPGETQYFGPGTRLLVL.

This clonotype was seen repeatedly, ten times or more. Its ends do not fully match the called genes, so a read error is possible. J is TRBJ2-3 and V is TRBV5-1; a possible D gene is TRBD1 (6 bases). CDR1 and CDR2 (germline): SGHRS, YFSETQ. This CDR3 has 16 residues. CDR3 nucleotides: TGTGCCAGCAGCTTGGGTGGGGGCCCTAGCACAGATACGCAGTATTTT. The encoded protein is CASSLGGGPSTDTQYF. Using reference TRBV5-1 and TRBJ2-3 for the parts outside the CDR3, the full variable domain is KAGVTQTPRYLIKTRGQQVTLSCSPISGHRSVSWYQQTPGQGLQFLFEYFSETQRNKGNFPGRFSGRQFSNSRSEMNVSTLELGDSALYLCASSLGGGPSTDTQYFGPGTRLTVL.

This clonotype was detected a few times. This chain uses TRBV5-6 with TRBJ2-3; perhaps D is TRBD1 or TRBD2 (5 bases each). Germline V gene data show CDR1 as SGHDT and CDR2 as YYEEEE. The V end lost 1 base, the J end lost 6 bases, and 12 bases lay between the germline ends. The CDR3 loop spans 14 amino acids. CDR3: CASSLLQEEDTQYF. The CDR3 bases are TGTGCCAGCAGCTTGTTACAGGAGGAGGATACGCAGTATTTT.

The chain is built from TRBV29-1 and TRBJ2-3, with D possibly TRBD1 on 6 matching bases. The CDR3 sequence is 15 residues long. V was clipped by 8 bases and J by 1 base, with 19 bases between them. In germline, CDR1 is SQVTM, CDR2 ANQGSEA. The CDR3 DNA is TGCAGCTCAGGGGATTGGGGGCAAGGCACAGATACGCAGTATTTT. Translated, it gives CSSGDWGQGTDTQYF.

This clonotype was observed a handful of times. The chain carries TRBV20-1 and TRBJ1-2; 9 nucleotides match TRBD1. This CDR3 is built from 15 residues. The germline CDR1 and CDR2 sequences are DFQATT and SNEGSKA (reference sequence). The CDR3 DNA reads as TGCAGCGCCAGGAGCCCAGACAGGGGGAACTATGGCTACACCTTC. Translating it yields CSARSPDRGNYGYTF.

This chain joins TRBV6-1 and TRBJ1-1; 7 nucleotides agree with TRBD1. The J segment lost 1 base and the V segment lost 6 bases, leaving 11 bases of the junction unmatched. The length of the CDR3 is 16 residues. The germline gives CDR1 MNHNS, CDR2 SASEGT. For the CDR3, the DNA is TGTGCCAGCAGCGACGACAGGGAAATCGGGAACACTGAAGCTTTCTTT. Its translation: CASSDDREIGNTEAFF.

This clonotype appeared a few times. The chain employs TRBV20-1 and TRBJ1-4; the D gene is possibly TRBD1 (5 bases). The V end was cut by 4 bases, the J end by 6 bases, with 12 bases between. The CDR3 is 13 amino acids. Germline CDR1 is DFQATT and CDR2 is SNEGSKA (reference sequence). The CDR3 nucleotides are TGCAGTGCTACTCGGTCAGGGTATGAAAAACTGTTTTTT. Its translation is CSATRSGYEKLFF.